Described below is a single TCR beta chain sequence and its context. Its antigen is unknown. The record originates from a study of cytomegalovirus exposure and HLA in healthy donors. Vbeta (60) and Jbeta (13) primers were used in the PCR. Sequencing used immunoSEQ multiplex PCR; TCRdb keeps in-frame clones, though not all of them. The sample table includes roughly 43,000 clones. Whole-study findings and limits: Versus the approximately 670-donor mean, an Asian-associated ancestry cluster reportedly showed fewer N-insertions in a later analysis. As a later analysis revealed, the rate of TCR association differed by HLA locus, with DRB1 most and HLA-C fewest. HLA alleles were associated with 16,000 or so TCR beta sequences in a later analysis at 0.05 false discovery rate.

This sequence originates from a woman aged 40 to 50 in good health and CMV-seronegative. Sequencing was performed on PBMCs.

The CDR3 protein is CASSLADKNQPQHF. CDR3 in DNA: TGTGCCAGCAGCTTAGCAGACAAAAATCAGCCCCAGCATTTT. J is TRBJ1-5 and V is TRBV7-9; D uncertain. V lost 0 bases to trimming and J lost 4 bases, with 7 bases between them. The length of the CDR3 is 14 residues. Germline V gene sequence: CDR1 SEHNR, CDR2 FQNEAQ (reference sequence).